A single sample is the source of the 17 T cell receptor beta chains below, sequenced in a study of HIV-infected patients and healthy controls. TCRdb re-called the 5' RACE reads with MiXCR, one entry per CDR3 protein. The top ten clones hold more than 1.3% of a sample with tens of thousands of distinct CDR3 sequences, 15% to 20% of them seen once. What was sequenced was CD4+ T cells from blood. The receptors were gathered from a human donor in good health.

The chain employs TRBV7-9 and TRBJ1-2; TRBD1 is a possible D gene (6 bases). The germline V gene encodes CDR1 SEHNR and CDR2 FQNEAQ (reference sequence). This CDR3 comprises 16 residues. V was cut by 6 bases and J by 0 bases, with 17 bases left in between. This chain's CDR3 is CASSLDRRHTNYGYTF. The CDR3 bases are TGTGCCAGCAGTCTCGACAGGAGGCACACTAACTATGGCTACACCTTC. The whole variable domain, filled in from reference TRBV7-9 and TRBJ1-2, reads DTGVSQNPRHKITKRGQNVTFRCDPISEHNRLYWYRQTLGQGPEFLTYFQNEAQLEKSRLLSDRFSAERPKGSFSTLEIQRTEQGDSAMYLCASSLDRRHTNYGYTFGSGTRLTVV.

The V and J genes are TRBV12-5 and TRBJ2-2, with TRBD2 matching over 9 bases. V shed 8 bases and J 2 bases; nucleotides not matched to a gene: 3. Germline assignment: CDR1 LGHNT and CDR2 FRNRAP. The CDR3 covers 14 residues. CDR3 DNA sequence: TGTGCTAGTAGCGGGAGGACCAACACCGGGGAGCTGTTTTTT. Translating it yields CASSGRTNTGELFF.

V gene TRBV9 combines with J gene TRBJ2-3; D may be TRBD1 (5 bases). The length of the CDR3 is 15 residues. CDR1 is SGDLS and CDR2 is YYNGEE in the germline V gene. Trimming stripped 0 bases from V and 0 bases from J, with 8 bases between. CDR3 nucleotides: TGTGCCAGCAGCGTAGTTTCAGGGAGCACAGATACGCAGTATTTT. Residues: CASSVVSGSTDTQYF.

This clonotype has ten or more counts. The CDR3 DNA sequence: TGCAGTGCTAGAGATTTATCTGGTAGCGGGGGGCGCCCAGGCATTCAGTACTTC. It specifies CSARDLSGSGGRPGIQYF. The V call is TRBV20-1, the J call TRBJ2-4; 10 bases agree with TRBD2. Germline V gene data show CDR1 as DFQATT and CDR2 as SNEGSKA (reference sequence). J was trimmed by 9 bases and V by 0 bases; bases with no gene match: 17. CDR3 length: 18 residues.

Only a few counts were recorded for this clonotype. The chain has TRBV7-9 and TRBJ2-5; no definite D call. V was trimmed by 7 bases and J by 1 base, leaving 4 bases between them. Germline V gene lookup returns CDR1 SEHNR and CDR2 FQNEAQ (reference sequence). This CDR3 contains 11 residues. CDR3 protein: CASTPQETQYF. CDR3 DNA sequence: TGTGCCAGCACCCCCCAAGAGACCCAGTACTTC.

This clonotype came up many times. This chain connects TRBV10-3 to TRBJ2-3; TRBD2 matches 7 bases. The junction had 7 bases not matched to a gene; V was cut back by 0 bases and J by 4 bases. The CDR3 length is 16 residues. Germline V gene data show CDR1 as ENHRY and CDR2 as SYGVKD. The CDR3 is CAISESVGRAADTQYF. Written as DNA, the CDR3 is TGTGCCATCAGTGAGTCTGTTGGGAGGGCCGCAGATACGCAGTATTTT.

The CDR3 spells CASMPGRGHGYTF. CDR3 coding DNA: TGTGCCAGCATGCCGGGCAGGGGCCATGGCTACACCTTC. The chain links TRBV6-1 to TRBJ1-2; maybe TRBD1 (6 bases). Trimming left V 7 bases short and J 6 bases short, with 15 bases between. CDR3 length equals 13 residues. Germline V gene sequence: CDR1 MNHNS, CDR2 SASEGT.

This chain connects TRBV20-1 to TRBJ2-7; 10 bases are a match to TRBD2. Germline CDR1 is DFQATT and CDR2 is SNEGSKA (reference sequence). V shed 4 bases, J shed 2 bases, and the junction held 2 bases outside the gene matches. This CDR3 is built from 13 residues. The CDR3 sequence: CSAIAGGPYEQYF. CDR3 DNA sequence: TGCAGTGCTATAGCGGGAGGACCCTACGAGCAGTACTTC.

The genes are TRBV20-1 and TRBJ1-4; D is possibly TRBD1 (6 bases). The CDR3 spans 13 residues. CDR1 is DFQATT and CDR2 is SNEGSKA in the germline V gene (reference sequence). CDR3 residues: CARGRTVNEKLFF. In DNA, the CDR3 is TGCGCCCGCGGGCGGACAGTTAATGAAAAACTGTTTTTT.

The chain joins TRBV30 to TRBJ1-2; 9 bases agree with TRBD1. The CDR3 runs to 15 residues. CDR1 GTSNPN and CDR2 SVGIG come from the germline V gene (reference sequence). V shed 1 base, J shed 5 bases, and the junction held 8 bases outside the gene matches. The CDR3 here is CAWSAGQGGYYGYTF. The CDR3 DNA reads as TGTGCCTGGAGTGCGGGACAGGGAGGTTATTATGGCTACACCTTC.

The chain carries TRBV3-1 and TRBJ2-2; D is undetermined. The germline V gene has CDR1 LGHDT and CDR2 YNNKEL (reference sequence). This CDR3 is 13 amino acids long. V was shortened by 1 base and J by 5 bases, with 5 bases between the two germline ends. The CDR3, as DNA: TGTGCCAGCAGCCAAGGGGGTACCGGGGAGCTGTTTTTT. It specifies CASSQGGTGELFF.

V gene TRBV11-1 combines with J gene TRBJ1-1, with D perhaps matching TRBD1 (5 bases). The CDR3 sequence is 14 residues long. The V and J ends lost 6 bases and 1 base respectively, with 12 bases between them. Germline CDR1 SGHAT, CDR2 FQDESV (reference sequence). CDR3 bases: TGTGCCAGCAGTACCAGGGCCGGGAACACTGAAGCTTTCTTT. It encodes CASSTRAGNTEAFF.

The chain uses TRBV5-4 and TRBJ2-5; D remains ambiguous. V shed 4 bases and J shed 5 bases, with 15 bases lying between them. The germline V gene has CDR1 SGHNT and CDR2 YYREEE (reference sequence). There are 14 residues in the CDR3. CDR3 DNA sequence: TGTGCCAGCAGCCGTGGACCGGACGTCGAGACCCAGTACTTC. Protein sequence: CASSRGPDVETQYF. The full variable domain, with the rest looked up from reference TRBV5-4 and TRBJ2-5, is ETGVTQSPTHLIKTRGQQVTLRCSSQSGHNTVSWYQQALGQGPQFIFQYYREEENGRGNFPPRFSGLQFPNYSSELNVNALELDDSALYLCASSRGPDVETQYFGPGTRLLVL.

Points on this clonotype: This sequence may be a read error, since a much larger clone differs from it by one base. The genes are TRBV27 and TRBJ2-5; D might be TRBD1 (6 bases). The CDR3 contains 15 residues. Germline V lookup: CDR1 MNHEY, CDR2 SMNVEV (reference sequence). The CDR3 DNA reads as TGTGCCAACAGTTTATCGAACAGGGCCCAAGAGACCCAGTACTTC. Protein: CANSLSNRAQETQYF.

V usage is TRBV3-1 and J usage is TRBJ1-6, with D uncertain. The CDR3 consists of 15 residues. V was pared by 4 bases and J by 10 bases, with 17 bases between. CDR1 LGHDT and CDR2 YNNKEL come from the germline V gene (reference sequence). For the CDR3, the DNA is TGTGCCAGCAGCCCTCGGCCGGCAACAAGCTCACCCCTCCACTTT. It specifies CASSPRPATSSPLHF.

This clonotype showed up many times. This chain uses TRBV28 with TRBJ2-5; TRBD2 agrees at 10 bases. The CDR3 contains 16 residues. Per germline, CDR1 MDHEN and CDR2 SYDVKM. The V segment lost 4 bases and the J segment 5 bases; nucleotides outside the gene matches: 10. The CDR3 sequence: CASSSPLAGAGETQYF. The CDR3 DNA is TGTGCCAGCAGTTCCCCCCTAGCGGGAGCTGGGGAGACCCAGTACTTC. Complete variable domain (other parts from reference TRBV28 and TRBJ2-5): DVKVTQSSRYLVKRTGEKVFLECVQDMDHENMFWYRQDPGLGLRLIYFSYDVKMKEKGDIPEGYSVSREKKERFSLILESASTNQTSMYLCASSSPLAGAGETQYFGPGTRLLVL.

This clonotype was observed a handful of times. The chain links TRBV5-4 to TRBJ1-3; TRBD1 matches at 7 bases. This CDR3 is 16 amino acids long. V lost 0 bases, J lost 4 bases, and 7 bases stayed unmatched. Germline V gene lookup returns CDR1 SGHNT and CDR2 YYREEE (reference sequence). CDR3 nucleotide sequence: TGTGCCAGCAGCTTGGGTCTCGACAGGGCCGGAAACACCATATATTTT. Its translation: CASSLGLDRAGNTIYF.